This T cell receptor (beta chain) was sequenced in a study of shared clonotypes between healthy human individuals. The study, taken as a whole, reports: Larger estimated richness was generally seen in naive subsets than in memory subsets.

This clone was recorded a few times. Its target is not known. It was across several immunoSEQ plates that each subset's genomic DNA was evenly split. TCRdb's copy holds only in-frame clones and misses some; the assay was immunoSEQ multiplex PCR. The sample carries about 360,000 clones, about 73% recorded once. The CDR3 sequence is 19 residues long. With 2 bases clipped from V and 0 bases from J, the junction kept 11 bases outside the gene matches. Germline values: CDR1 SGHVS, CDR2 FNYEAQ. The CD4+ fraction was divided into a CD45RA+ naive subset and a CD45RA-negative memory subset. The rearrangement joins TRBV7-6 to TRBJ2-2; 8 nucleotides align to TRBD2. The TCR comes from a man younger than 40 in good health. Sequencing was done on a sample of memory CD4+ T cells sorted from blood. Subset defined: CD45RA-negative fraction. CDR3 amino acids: CASSLTSGGGRSNTGELFF. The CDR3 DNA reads TGTGCCAGCAGCTTAACGTCCGGAGGCGGGAGGTCGAACACCGGGGAGCTGTTTTTT.